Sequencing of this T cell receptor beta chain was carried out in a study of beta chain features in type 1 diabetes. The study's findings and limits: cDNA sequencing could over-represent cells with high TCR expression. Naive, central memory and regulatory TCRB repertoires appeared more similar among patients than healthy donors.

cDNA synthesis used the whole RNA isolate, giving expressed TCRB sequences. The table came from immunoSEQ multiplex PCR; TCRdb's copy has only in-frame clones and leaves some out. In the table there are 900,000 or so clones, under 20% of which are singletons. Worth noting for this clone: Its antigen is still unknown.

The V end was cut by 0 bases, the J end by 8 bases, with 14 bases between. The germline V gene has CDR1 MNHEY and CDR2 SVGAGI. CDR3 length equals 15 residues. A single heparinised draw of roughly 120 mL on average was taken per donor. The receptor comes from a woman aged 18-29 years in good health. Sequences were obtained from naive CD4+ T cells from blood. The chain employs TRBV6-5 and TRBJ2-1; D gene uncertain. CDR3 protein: CASSYSMVRSYEQFF. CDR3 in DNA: TGTGCCAGCAGTTACTCGATGGTCCGAAGCTATGAGCAGTTCTTC.